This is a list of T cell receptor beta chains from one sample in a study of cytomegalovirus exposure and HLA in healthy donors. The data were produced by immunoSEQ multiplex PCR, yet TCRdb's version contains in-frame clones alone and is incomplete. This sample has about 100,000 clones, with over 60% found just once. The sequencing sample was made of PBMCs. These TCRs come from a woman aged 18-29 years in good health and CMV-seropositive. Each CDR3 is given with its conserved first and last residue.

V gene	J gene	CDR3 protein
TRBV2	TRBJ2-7	CASSEGQAGAYEQYF
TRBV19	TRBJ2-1	CASSIDGQGNYNEQFF
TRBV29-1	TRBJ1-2	CSVSGTGGDYGYTF
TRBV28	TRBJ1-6	CASSLTGVGSPLHF
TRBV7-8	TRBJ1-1	CASSLQSQQMNTEAFF
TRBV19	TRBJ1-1	CASSPRGARRTEAFF
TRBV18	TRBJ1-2	CASSSTFRETAYGYTF
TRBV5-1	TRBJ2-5	CASSRGQTQETQYF
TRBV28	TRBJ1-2	CASSPPHDEGYTF
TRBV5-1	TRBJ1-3	CASSADRGSGNTIYF
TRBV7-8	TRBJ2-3	CASSSLQGLDTDTQYF
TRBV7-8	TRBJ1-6	CASSLVDRGYNSPLHF
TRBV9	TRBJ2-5	CASSLGLAHYQETQYF
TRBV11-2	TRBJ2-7	CASSLVGRGVDEQYF
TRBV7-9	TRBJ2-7	CASSLVAGYEQYF
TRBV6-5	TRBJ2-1	CASSLRTSGNEQFF
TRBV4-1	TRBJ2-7	CASSQDSLAAYEQYF
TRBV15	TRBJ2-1	CATSNGRGNEQFF
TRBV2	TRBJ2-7	CASGHGGAGEQYF
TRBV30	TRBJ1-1	CAWSKSEWMNTEAFF
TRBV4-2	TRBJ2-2	CASSQEDRETGELFF
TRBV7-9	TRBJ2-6	CASSLGLGQVLSGANVLTF
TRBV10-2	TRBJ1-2	CASSRGENYGYTF
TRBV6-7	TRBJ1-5	CATKGGRFNQPQHF
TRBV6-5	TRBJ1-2	CASSNPGQGSYGYTF
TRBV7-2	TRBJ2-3	CASSFTLGTDTQYF
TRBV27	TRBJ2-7	CASSPLPPPGSYEQYF
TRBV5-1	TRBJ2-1	CASSFLLAGASYNEQFF
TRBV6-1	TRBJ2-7	CASSTVGLEQYF
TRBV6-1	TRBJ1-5	CASSEAGGRRIQPQHF
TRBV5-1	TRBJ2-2	CASSLGTSGIANTGELFF